The next 8 T cell receptor beta chains were all read from a single sample in a study of blood T cell repertoires in COVID-19. Libraries were prepared by immunoSEQ multiplex PCR; TCRdb keeps only in-frame clonotypes and omits some of them. The table has 35,000 to 40,000 clones, 70% to 90% seen once. The specimen was peripheral blood. Receptor source: a man aged 45 to 65 with active COVID-19.

This chain uses TRBV1 with TRBJ2-5; the D call of TRBD2 is as the table states it, not checked on the DNA. TRBV1 is recorded as a pseudogene. The CDR3 spans 16 residues. The CDR3 region is CTSSLNRTSHGETQYF. In DNA, the CDR3 is TGCACCAGCAGCCTAAATAGGACTAGCCATGGGGAGACCCAGTACTTC.

This clone was counted a single time. The chain joins TRBV12-3 or TRBV12-4 to TRBJ2-7, with D hard to call. The ends were cut back, 5 bases at V and 4 bases at J, with 9 bases in the middle. The CDR3 has 12 amino acids. CDR3 nucleotide sequence: TGTGCCAGCAGTCGACTCGGATACGAGCAGTACTTC. Its translation: CASSRLGYEQYF.

The V call is TRBV10-2, the J call TRBJ2-3; 10 bases fit TRBD2. Trimming took 6 bases from V and 5 from J; bases not matched to a gene: 5. The length of the CDR3 is 14 residues. Germline CDR1 and CDR2: WSHSY and SAAADI. The CDR3 loop reads CASSWTSGRDTQYF. CDR3 sequence (DNA): TGCGCCAGCAGCTGGACTAGCGGTAGAGATACGCAGTATTTT.

On this clone: This sample also contains other DNA sequences that code for the same CDR3. This sequence joins TRBV12-3 or TRBV12-4 and TRBJ1-2; 7 nucleotides match TRBD1. The CDR3 has 13 residues. Germline trimming cut 6 bases from V and 2 bases from J; bases unmatched to any gene: 3. CDR3 loop: CASSRQGNYGYTF. CDR3 bases: TGTGCCAGCAGCAGACAGGGCAACTATGGCTACACCTTC.

This clone appeared once. The chain combines TRBV5-4 with TRBJ2-2; D possibly corresponds to TRBD2 (5 bases). From germline, CDR1 is SGHNT and CDR2 YYREEE (reference sequence). Trimming stripped 4 bases from V and 2 bases from J, with 12 bases between. The CDR3 has 15 residues. CDR3 nucleotide sequence: TGTGCCAGCAGCCCGATTGGAGGCAACACCGGGGAGCTGTTTTTT. Translation gives CASSPIGGNTGELFF.

The genes are TRBV10-2 and TRBJ2-2; 7 bases agree with TRBD2. There are 14 residues in the CDR3. J gave up 3 bases and V 8 bases, and 6 bases lay outside the gene matches. Per the germline V gene, CDR1 is WSHSY and CDR2 is SAAADI. The CDR3 region has the DNA TGCGCCAGCGGTGGACTAGAAGACACCGGGGAGCTGTTTTTT. This codes for CASGGLEDTGELFF.

This chain uses TRBV28 with TRBJ1-3; D possibly corresponds to TRBD1 (6 bases). The V and J ends lost 0 bases and 2 bases respectively, with 14 bases between them. This CDR3 has 17 residues. Germline V gene sequence: CDR1 MDHEN, CDR2 SYDVKM. This chain's CDR3 is CASSLWGLQGPGNTIYF. The DNA for the CDR3 is TGTGCCAGCAGTTTATGGGGCCTACAGGGTCCTGGAAACACCATATATTTT.

This sequence joins TRBV5-1 and TRBJ2-3, with TRBD1 as a possible D gene (6 bases). The length of the CDR3 is 18 residues. V was shortened by 2 bases and J by 0 bases, with 19 bases between the two germline ends. Germline-derived CDR1 and CDR2 are SGHRS and YFSETQ. CDR3 nucleotide sequence: TGCGCCAGCAGCTTCGGACAGACCCCCGGGGTTAGCACAGATACGCAGTATTTT. It translates to CASSFGQTPGVSTDTQYF.